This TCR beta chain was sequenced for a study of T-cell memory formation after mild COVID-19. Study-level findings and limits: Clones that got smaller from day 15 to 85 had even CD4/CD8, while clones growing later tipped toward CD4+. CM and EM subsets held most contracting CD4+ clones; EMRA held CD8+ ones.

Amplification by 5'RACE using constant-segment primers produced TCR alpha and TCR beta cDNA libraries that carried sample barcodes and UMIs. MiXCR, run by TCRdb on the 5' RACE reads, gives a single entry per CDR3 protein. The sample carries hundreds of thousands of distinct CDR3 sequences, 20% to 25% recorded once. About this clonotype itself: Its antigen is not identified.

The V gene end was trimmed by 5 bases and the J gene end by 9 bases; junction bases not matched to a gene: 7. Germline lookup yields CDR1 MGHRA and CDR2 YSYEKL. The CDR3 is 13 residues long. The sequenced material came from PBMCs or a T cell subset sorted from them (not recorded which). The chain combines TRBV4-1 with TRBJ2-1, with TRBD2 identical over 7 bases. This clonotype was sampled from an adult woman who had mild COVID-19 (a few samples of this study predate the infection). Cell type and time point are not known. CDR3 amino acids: CASSGGDLGEQFF. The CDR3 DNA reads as TGCGCCAGCAGCGGGGGGGATTTGGGTGAGCAGTTCTTC.